This T cell receptor (beta chain) was recovered during a study of CD4+ T cells in melanoma. The CDR3 consists of 14 residues. Trimming stripped 4 bases from V and 0 bases from J, with 8 bases between. Germline CDR1 reads SGHRS; CDR2 reads YFSETQ. This table comes from immunoSEQ multiplex PCR, and its TCRdb copy is limited to in-frame clones, with some not included. Of roughly 140,000 clones listed, 85% to 95% were seen once; the top ten hold 1.5% to 1.7%. The source of this sequence is a human donor with melanoma. The J gene is TRBJ1-3, the V gene TRBV5-1; D perhaps matches TRBD1 (5 bases). The CDR3 coding sequence is TGCGCCAGCAGCGCGGGGGACTCTGGAAACACCATATATTTT. It translates to CASSAGDSGNTIYF.